These T cell receptor beta chains were read from a single sample in a study of blood T cell repertoires in COVID-19. Sequencing was performed with immunoSEQ multiplex PCR; in TCRdb, only in-frame clones are kept and a portion is missing. The table lists about 98,000 clones, about 80% of them singletons. Sequenced material: peripheral blood. Receptor source: a man aged 65 to 79 with acute or convalescent COVID-19. Each CDR3 is given with its conserved first and last residue. Each record gives: V gene, J gene, D gene, clone size, CDR3 DNA, CDR3 protein. The D gene is left open where the match is weak. The listing skips clone size in some rows; elsewhere it reads once, few, many or a size class.

v_call: TRBV15; j_call: TRBJ1-6; d_call: TRBD1; clone_size: .; cdr3_nt: TGTGCCACCAGCAGAGACGGAGACAGGGGAAATTCACCCCTCCACTTT; cdr3_aa: CATSRDGDRGNSPLHF
v_call: TRBV28; j_call: TRBJ2-2; d_call: TRBD2; clone_size: .; cdr3_nt: TGTGCCAGCAGTTTATCCCCGCTAGCGGGAGTCACCGGGGAGCTGTTTTTT; cdr3_aa: CASSLSPLAGVTGELFF
v_call: TRBV15; j_call: TRBJ1-2; d_call: .; clone_size: .; cdr3_nt: TGTGCCACCAGCAGGGCGGACAGCAATGGCTACACCTTC; cdr3_aa: CATSRADSNGYTF
v_call: TRBV5-1; j_call: TRBJ2-1; d_call: TRBD2; clone_size: .; cdr3_nt: TGCGCCAGCAGCTGGACTAGCGGGACTATGAATGAGCAGTTCTTC; cdr3_aa: CASSWTSGTMNEQFF
v_call: TRBV5-1; j_call: TRBJ1-4; d_call: TRBD1; clone_size: few; cdr3_nt: TGCGCCAGCAGCTTGGAATCGGGACAGGGTGGGCGTGAAAAACTGTTTTTT; cdr3_aa: CASSLESGQGGREKLFF
v_call: TRBV24-1; j_call: TRBJ2-1; d_call: TRBD2; clone_size: .; cdr3_nt: TGTGCCACCAGTGATTCCCGGACTAGCGGCAATGAGCAGTTCTTC; cdr3_aa: CATSDSRTSGNEQFF
v_call: TRBV21-1; j_call: TRBJ1-1; d_call: .; clone_size: .; cdr3_nt: TGTGCCAGCAGCGATCCTATGGGCAACCCGAACACTGAAGCTTTCTTT; cdr3_aa: CASSDPMGNPNTEAFF
v_call: TRBV2; j_call: TRBJ1-2; d_call: .; clone_size: .; cdr3_nt: TGTGCCAGCAATGAAGGGGTAGAGGCTTTCAATGGCTACACCTTC; cdr3_aa: CASNEGVEAFNGYTF
v_call: TRBV9; j_call: TRBJ1-6; d_call: TRBD1; clone_size: few; cdr3_nt: TGTGCCAGCAGCGCATCGGGACAGGGGGCTTCACCCCTCCACTTT; cdr3_aa: CASSASGQGASPLHF
v_call: TRBV3-1/TRBV3-2; j_call: TRBJ2-2; d_call: TRBD2; clone_size: .; cdr3_nt: TGTGCCAGCAGCCCCCTAGCGGGAGACGACGGGGAGCTGTTTTTT; cdr3_aa: CASSPLAGDDGELFF
v_call: TRBV19; j_call: TRBJ1-1; d_call: TRBD1; clone_size: .; cdr3_nt: TGTGCCAGTAGTATGAGGGGGCGGAAAAACACTGAAGCTTTCTTT; cdr3_aa: CASSMRGRKNTEAFF
v_call: TRBV2; j_call: TRBJ2-2; d_call: .; clone_size: .; cdr3_nt: TGTGCCAGCAGTGAACTTAGGGGAGGAGGGCCCGTGGAGCTGTTTTTT; cdr3_aa: CASSELRGGGPVELFF
v_call: TRBV4-2; j_call: TRBJ2-1; d_call: .; clone_size: few; cdr3_nt: TGTGCCAGCAGCCAAGAACCCCCTGGCCACTACAATGAGCAGTTCTTC; cdr3_aa: CASSQEPPGHYNEQFF
v_call: TRBV28; j_call: TRBJ1-5; d_call: TRBD1; clone_size: .; cdr3_nt: TGTGCCAGCACCACGAGAGGCAGGGGGTGGCAGCCCCAGCATTTT; cdr3_aa: CASTTRGRGWQPQHF
v_call: TRBV6-6; j_call: TRBJ1-1; d_call: .; clone_size: once; cdr3_nt: TGTGCCAGCAGTTATAGGACAGCTGAAGCTTTCTTT; cdr3_aa: CASSYRTAEAFF
v_call: TRBV19; j_call: TRBJ1-2; d_call: .; clone_size: .; cdr3_nt: TGTGCCAGTAGTCTCAGACCGGGACTTAACTATGGCTACACCTTC; cdr3_aa: CASSLRPGLNYGYTF
v_call: TRBV5-1; j_call: TRBJ1-5; d_call: .; clone_size: .; cdr3_nt: TGCGCCAGCAGCTTGGAGGCGGGGAGCAATCAGCCCCAGCATTTT; cdr3_aa: CASSLEAGSNQPQHF
v_call: TRBV19; j_call: TRBJ2-7; d_call: TRBD2; clone_size: .; cdr3_nt: TGTGCCAGTAGTTCTCCCCGGACTAGCGGAGGAGGCCCCCCCTACGAGCAGTACTTC; cdr3_aa: CASSSPRTSGGGPPYEQYF
v_call: TRBV7-9; j_call: TRBJ1-4; d_call: .; clone_size: once; cdr3_nt: TGTGCCAGCAGCTTCCCCCGGGACAACAGGGAAAAACTGTTTTTT; cdr3_aa: CASSFPRDNREKLFF
v_call: TRBV7-8; j_call: TRBJ2-7; d_call: TRBD2; clone_size: .; cdr3_nt: TGTGCCAGCAGCTCCAGAGGACTAGCGGCCTACGAGCAGTACTTC; cdr3_aa: CASSSRGLAAYEQYF
v_call: TRBV4-2; j_call: TRBJ2-1; d_call: .; clone_size: .; cdr3_nt: TGTGCCAGCAGCCAAGGGACATACAATGAGCAGTTCTTC; cdr3_aa: CASSQGTYNEQFF
v_call: TRBV10-3; j_call: TRBJ1-2; d_call: TRBD1; clone_size: .; cdr3_nt: TGTGCCGTCAGACAGGGGGTATTGTATGGCTACACCTTC; cdr3_aa: CAVRQGVLYGYTF
v_call: TRBV18; j_call: TRBJ1-1; d_call: .; clone_size: few; cdr3_nt: TGTGCCAGCTCACCACAGACAGTGGCTAACACTGAAGCTTTCTTT; cdr3_aa: CASSPQTVANTEAFF
v_call: TRBV7-6; j_call: TRBJ2-7; d_call: .; clone_size: .; cdr3_nt: TGTGCCAGCAGCTCCCCGGACAACTACGAGCAGTACTTC; cdr3_aa: CASSSPDNYEQYF
v_call: TRBV5-1; j_call: TRBJ2-5; d_call: TRBD1; clone_size: once; cdr3_nt: TGCGCCAGCAGCTCCGACAGGGTAGGCCAAGAGACCCAGTACTTC; cdr3_aa: CASSSDRVGQETQYF
v_call: TRBV7-2; j_call: TRBJ1-2; d_call: .; clone_size: .; cdr3_nt: TGTGCCAGCAGCTTAGTTGTCAGTTCTAACTATGGCTACACCTTC; cdr3_aa: CASSLVVSSNYGYTF
v_call: TRBV5-1; j_call: TRBJ2-2; d_call: TRBD1; clone_size: .; cdr3_nt: TGCGCCAGCAGCTTGGAGGGACAGGGCACCGGGGAGCTGTTTTTT; cdr3_aa: CASSLEGQGTGELFF
v_call: TRBV5-1; j_call: TRBJ2-2; d_call: .; clone_size: .; cdr3_nt: TGCGCCAGCAACATACAGGGTTTCCCCGGGGAGCTGTTTTTT; cdr3_aa: CASNIQGFPGELFF
v_call: TRBV28; j_call: TRBJ1-5; d_call: TRBD1; clone_size: .; cdr3_nt: TGTGCCAGCAGCAACGACAGGGGCGCTCAGCCCCAGCATTTT; cdr3_aa: CASSNDRGAQPQHF
v_call: TRBV5-4; j_call: TRBJ2-7; d_call: .; clone_size: .; cdr3_nt: TGTGCCAGCAGCCCCCCAAGGCGGGGAGCCGAGCAGTACTTC; cdr3_aa: CASSPPRRGAEQYF
v_call: TRBV12-3/TRBV12-4; j_call: TRBJ1-5; d_call: .; clone_size: once; cdr3_nt: TGTGCCAGCAGTTTTAGTAGCAATCAGCCCCAGCATTTT; cdr3_aa: CASSFSSNQPQHF
v_call: TRBV9; j_call: TRBJ2-1; d_call: TRBD2; clone_size: .; cdr3_nt: TGTGCCAGCAGCGTAGCAAGCGGGAGCGTCGGCGTCAGGCAGTTCTTC; cdr3_aa: CASSVASGSVGVRQFF
v_call: TRBV2; j_call: TRBJ1-5; d_call: .; clone_size: .; cdr3_nt: TGTGCCAGCAGTGACGAGGGAGTGAGCAATCAGCCCCAGCATTTT; cdr3_aa: CASSDEGVSNQPQHF
v_call: TRBV5-1; j_call: TRBJ2-5; d_call: .; clone_size: .; cdr3_nt: TGCGCCAGCAGCTTGACTCCCCAAGAGACCCAGTACTTC; cdr3_aa: CASSLTPQETQYF
v_call: TRBV27; j_call: TRBJ2-5; d_call: TRBD2; clone_size: .; cdr3_nt: TGTGCCAGCAGACTAGCGGGGCCCCAAGAGACCCAGTACTTC; cdr3_aa: CASRLAGPQETQYF
v_call: TRBV4-1; j_call: TRBJ1-1; d_call: .; clone_size: .; cdr3_nt: TGCGCCAGCAGCCAAGATCGGCAGGGGTCCTCTGAAGCTTTCTTT; cdr3_aa: CASSQDRQGSSEAFF
v_call: TRBV15; j_call: TRBJ1-1; d_call: TRBD1; clone_size: .; cdr3_nt: TGTGCCACCAGCAGAGATCAGGGGGGCCCTGAAGCTTTCTTT; cdr3_aa: CATSRDQGGPEAFF
v_call: TRBV5-4; j_call: TRBJ2-7; d_call: .; clone_size: few; cdr3_nt: TGTGCCAGCAGGGTAGATCTTAGCGGCGGTTCCTACGAGCAGTACTTC; cdr3_aa: CASRVDLSGGSYEQYF
v_call: TRBV15; j_call: TRBJ2-2; d_call: TRBD2; clone_size: .; cdr3_nt: TGTGCCACCAGCACAATCGGGGGACTAAGAGCCGGGGAGCTGTTTTTT; cdr3_aa: CATSTIGGLRAGELFF